The clone carrying this T cell receptor (beta chain) showed up just a few times. The data stem from a study of blood T cell repertoires in COVID-19. Study details: Sites in the United States, Italy and Spain provided acute and convalescent COVID-19 samples. From T cells, B-cell-depleted T cells, or PBMCs came the material, which was cDNA or gDNA.

The germline V gene encodes CDR1 MDHEN and CDR2 SYDVKM. V lost 10 bases and J 1 base, leaving 7 bases between the germline ends. The CDR3 loop spans 12 amino acids. Authors' analysis steps: Reference gene primer amplification in the assay estimated nucleated cell counts. Produced via immunoSEQ multiplex PCR; TCRdb's table is partial and in-frame only. V and J calls and clone size are as listed in that table; D and trimming were resolved from the DNA. This sample has roughly 140,000 clones, with under 85% found just once. The TCR was taken from a woman aged 80 or over in a cohort sampled during active or convalescent COVID-19. The source material was peripheral blood. The chain combines TRBV28 with TRBJ2-2; no firm D call. The CDR3 region has the DNA TGTGCCACCTTGAGGAACACCGGGGAGCTGTTTTTT. Encoded protein: CATLRNTGELFF.